The sequence of this TCR beta chain was determined in a study of metastatic and nonmetastatic thyroid tumors. Study-wide context: Blood and tumor or nodule tissue repertoires from malignant and benign thyroid patients were compared.

All patients reached thyroid surgery having received no treatment beforehand. The germline CDR1 and CDR2 sequences are MNHEY and SMNVEV (reference sequence). The CDR3 has 14 residues. Trimming removed 6 bases from V and 7 bases from J; junction bases left unmatched: 7. MiXCR re-clonotyped the PCR reads for TCRdb. The sample holds approximately 30,000 clones, 3.5% to 4.5% seen once. The table lists this clone with a few counts. The sample was blood. The sequence came from a male donor with papillary thyroid cancer or a benign thyroid nodule (not recorded which). Some clones in this sample may be carry-over from other donors' samples. The genes are TRBV27 and TRBJ2-7; 12 bases are a match to TRBD1. CDR3 DNA sequence: TGTGCCAGCAGCCTGGGACAGGGGGCGTTTGAGCAGTACTTC. Translated, it gives CASSLGQGAFEQYF.